The 25 T cell receptor beta chains below all came from one sample that was sequenced in a study of blood T cell repertoires in COVID-19. TCRdb's table, derived via immunoSEQ multiplex PCR, lists solely in-frame clones and lacks some. This table holds about 150,000 clones, approximately 86% found once. Sequences were obtained from peripheral blood. The receptors come from a man at least 80 years old with COVID-19, enrolled during active disease.

The table lists this clone with a few counts. The chain joins TRBV9 to TRBJ1-3; D call uncertain. The CDR3 spans 16 residues. Germline values: CDR1 SGDLS, CDR2 YYNGEE. Trimming left V 0 bases short and J 3 bases short, with 13 bases between. The DNA of the CDR3 is TGTGCCAGCAGCGTAGATGCGGGTCCGGGTGGAAACACCATATATTTT. This encodes CASSVDAGPGGNTIYF.

The chain carries TRBV5-4 and TRBJ1-6; a weak D match, TRBD1 (5 bases). V lost 2 bases to trimming and J lost 7 bases, with 13 bases between them. The CDR3 length is 15 residues. Germline V gene lookup returns CDR1 SGHNT and CDR2 YYREEE (reference sequence). As DNA, the CDR3 is TGTGCCAGCAGCTTTATCGGGGGGGAGAATTCACCCCTCCACTTT. Translation: CASSFIGGENSPLHF.

This clone occurred a few times. V is TRBV7-3 and J is TRBJ1-2, with D unresolved. Between the trimmed V and J ends, which lost 5 bases and 7 bases, there was a span of 14 bases. Germline lookup yields CDR1 SGHTA and CDR2 FQGTGA. The length of the CDR3 is 13 residues. The CDR3 bases are TGTGCCAGCAGCACCAAGGACGGAGGTGGCTACACCTTC. Protein: CASSTKDGGGYTF.

V and J are TRBV19 and TRBJ1-5, with 7 bases aligning to TRBD1. Germline V gene data show CDR1 as LNHDA and CDR2 as SQIVND (reference sequence). The V segment lost 2 bases and the J segment 5 bases; nucleotides outside the gene matches: 6. The CDR3 is made up of 15 amino acids. CDR3 residues: CASSIQPGGYQPQHF. The CDR3 region has the DNA TGTGCCAGTAGTATACAGCCAGGGGGTTATCAGCCCCAGCATTTT.

The V gene is TRBV12-3 or TRBV12-4, the J gene TRBJ2-1, with D possibly matching TRBD1 (6 bases). V lost 4 bases and J 7 bases, leaving 11 bases between the germline ends. CDR3 length: 13 residues. CDR3 sequence (DNA): TGTGCCAGCAGTTCCAGGACAGTAAATGAGCAGTTCTTC. Translated: CASSSRTVNEQFF.

The chain is built from TRBV6-2 or TRBV6-3 and TRBJ1-1, with 7 bases identical to TRBD1. The germline gives CDR1 MNHEY, CDR2 SVGEGT. V trimming: 0 bases; J trimming: 7 bases; junction bases outside the gene matches: 2. This CDR3 has 13 amino acids. The CDR3 spells CASSYSRQGEAFF. DNA of the CDR3: TGTGCCAGCAGTTACTCGAGACAGGGTGAAGCTTTCTTT.

This chain uses TRBV5-1 with TRBJ2-5; the D gene is possibly TRBD1 (6 bases). Trimming cost V 0 bases and J 1 base, with 10 bases left between them. The CDR3 is 15 amino acids. Germline V gives CDR1 SGHRS, CDR2 YFSETQ. CDR3 residues: CASSLEGQTQETQYF. CDR3 nucleotide sequence: TGCGCCAGCAGCTTGGAAGGACAGACCCAAGAGACCCAGTACTTC.

The chain couples TRBV12-3 or TRBV12-4 to TRBJ2-5; TRBD1 aligns across 8 bases. V gave up 4 bases and J gave up 5 bases; unmatched junction bases: 3. This CDR3 comprises 13 residues. CDR3 DNA sequence: TGTGCCAGCAGTTCCCGACAGGGGGAGACCCAGTACTTC. As protein: CASSSRQGETQYF.

This clone was recorded only once. The chain has TRBV18 and TRBJ2-1; 9 bases agree with TRBD1. Losses at the gene ends were 6 bases for V and 12 bases for J; bases not matched to a gene: 9. The CDR3 runs 13 residues. Germline loops: CDR1 KGHSH, CDR2 LQKENI. The chain's CDR3 is CASSSGQGFGQFF. The CDR3 DNA reads as TGTGCCAGCTCGTCGGGACAGGGATTCGGGCAGTTCTTC. Full variable domain (rest looked up from reference TRBV18 and TRBJ2-1): NAGVMQNPRHLVRRRGQEARLRCSPMKGHSHVYWYRQLPEEGLKFMVYLQKENIIDESGMPKERFSAEFPKEGPSILRIQQVVRGDSAAYFCASSSGQGFGQFFGPGTRLTVL.

This clone was detected once. The chain has TRBV7-2 and TRBJ1-2; D is perhaps TRBD1 (5 bases). Trimming pared 5 bases from V and 4 bases from J, leaving 17 bases between. Germline V gene lookup returns CDR1 SGHTA and CDR2 FQGNSA. This CDR3 contains 15 residues. The CDR3 loop is CASSIPAGLGYGYTF. CDR3 DNA: TGTGCCAGCAGCATACCCGCGGGACTAGGCTATGGCTACACCTTC.

V is TRBV7-9 and J is TRBJ1-2; the D gene is possibly TRBD1 (5 bases). CDR1 is SEHNR, CDR2 FQNEAQ, per germline (reference sequence). This CDR3 is built from 14 residues. V lost 7 bases, J lost 6 bases, and 18 bases lay in between. CDR3 DNA: TGTGCCAGCAACCGAAACGGGGGGACTAATGGCTACACCTTC. Its translation: CASNRNGGTNGYTF. Full variable domain (remainder filled in from reference TRBV7-9 and TRBJ1-2): DTGVSQNPRHKITKRGQNVTFRCDPISEHNRLYWYRQTLGQGPEFLTYFQNEAQLEKSRLLSDRFSAERPKGSFSTLEIQRTEQGDSAMYLCASNRNGGTNGYTFGSGTRLTVV.

The chain couples TRBV19 to TRBJ1-4, with D maybe TRBD1 (6 bases). Between the trimmed V and J ends, which lost 8 bases and 2 bases, there was a span of 12 bases. CDR1 LNHDA and CDR2 SQIVND come from the germline V gene (reference sequence). The CDR3 totals 14 residues. CDR3 coding DNA: TGTGCCAGTTCATGGGGGCACACTAATGAAAAACTGTTTTTT. This translates into CASSWGHTNEKLFF.

The rearrangement links TRBV28 to TRBJ1-1; D is possibly TRBD1 (6 bases). The CDR3 length is 15 residues. Germline lookup yields CDR1 MDHEN and CDR2 SYDVKM. V was pared by 5 bases and J by 1 base, with 14 bases between. CDR3 residues: CASSPQGVGNTEAFF. CDR3 DNA sequence: TGTGCCAGCAGTCCACAGGGAGTAGGGAACACTGAAGCTTTCTTT.

This clone was seen many times. The chain is built from TRBV19 and TRBJ2-2; TRBD2 agrees at 9 bases. With 5 bases clipped from V and 6 bases from J, the junction kept 7 bases outside the gene matches. The CDR3 sequence is 15 residues long. Per the germline V gene, CDR1 is LNHDA and CDR2 is SQIVND (reference sequence). CDR3 sequence reads: CASSAASGVPGELFF. The CDR3 bases are TGTGCCAGTAGTGCGGCTAGCGGGGTCCCCGGGGAGCTGTTTTTT.

This clone came up once. The chain joins TRBV28 to TRBJ1-3, with TRBD1 identical over 8 bases. V lost 6 bases and J lost 2; bases outside the gene matches: 12. Germline CDR1 and CDR2: MDHEN and SYDVKM. The CDR3 spans 17 residues. This CDR3 reads CASRIDRGVRAGNTIYF. The CDR3 DNA reads as TGTGCCAGCAGGATCGACAGGGGAGTGAGGGCTGGAAACACCATATATTTT. The whole variable domain, filled in from reference TRBV28 and TRBJ1-3, reads DVKVTQSSRYLVKRTGEKVFLECVQDMDHENMFWYRQDPGLGLRLIYFSYDVKMKEKGDIPEGYSVSREKKERFSLILESASTNQTSMYLCASRIDRGVRAGNTIYFGEGSWLTVV.

This chain links TRBV19 with TRBJ1-4; TRBD1 matches at 9 bases. The junction had 10 bases not matched to a gene; V was cut back by 6 bases and J by 8 bases. From germline, CDR1 is LNHDA and CDR2 SQIVND (reference sequence). The CDR3 runs to 15 residues. DNA for the CDR3: TGTGCCAGTAGGGGAGCGGGACAGGGTGGAGAAAAACTGTTTTTT. As protein: CASRGAGQGGEKLFF.

This chain joins TRBV5-6 and TRBJ1-5; D is perhaps TRBD1 (6 bases). Germline CDR1 and CDR2: SGHDT and YYEEEE. Trimming removed 2 bases from V and 3 bases from J, with 21 bases in between. The CDR3 sequence is 18 residues long. The CDR3 nucleotides read TGTGCCAGCAGCTTTTTCATGGCCGGGCCAGGGGCCAATCAGCCCCAGCATTTT. Amino acids: CASSFFMAGPGANQPQHF.

The chain is built from TRBV7-3 and TRBJ2-1; a weak D match, TRBD2 (5 bases). The V gene lost 5 bases and the J gene lost 8 bases, with 13 bases spanning the gap. Germline V lookup: CDR1 SGHTA, CDR2 FQGTGA. This CDR3 contains 13 residues. CDR3 nucleotide sequence: TGTGCCAGCAGCCGTGGACTCCGTGATGAGCAGTTCTTC. Amino acids: CASSRGLRDEQFF.

CDR3 DNA sequence: TGTGCCAGCTCTCCAAGCGCTCCAGGGGGCGTTCAGCCCCAGCATTTT. It specifies CASSPSAPGGVQPQHF. The genes are TRBV18 and TRBJ1-5, with 8 bases fitting TRBD1. This CDR3 contains 16 residues. Germline CDR1 and CDR2: KGHSH and LQKENI. Losses at the gene ends were 6 bases for V and 6 bases for J; bases not matched to a gene: 13.

V is TRBV3-1 (or the pseudogene TRBV3-2) and J is TRBJ2-1, with 10 bases matching TRBD2. CDR1 and CDR2 from the germline V gene are LGHDT and YNNKEL (reference sequence). The CDR3 loop spans 14 amino acids. J was trimmed by 8 bases and V by 4 bases; bases with no gene match: 5. CDR3 sequence reads: CASSPAGGPHEQFF. The CDR3 DNA reads as TGTGCCAGCAGCCCAGCGGGGGGGCCTCATGAGCAGTTCTTC.

The chain is built from TRBV24-1 and TRBJ2-3, with 9 bases that match TRBD1. This CDR3 contains 13 residues. The ends lost 5 bases at V and 4 bases at J; junction bases unmatched: 0. Germline assignment: CDR1 KGHDR and CDR2 SFDVKD. The CDR3 DNA reads as TGTGCCACCAGTGGGACAGGGGCAGATACGCAGTATTTT. Translated, it gives CATSGTGADTQYF.

The gene calls are TRBV12-3 or TRBV12-4 and TRBJ1-5; D gene ambiguous. V lost 3 bases and J 7 bases, leaving 10 bases between the germline ends. The CDR3 extends over 13 amino acids. The CDR3 coding sequence is TGTGCCAGCAGTTTCTCTCCTGGCCAGCCCCAGCATTTT. It translates to CASSFSPGQPQHF.

V is TRBV9 and J is TRBJ1-1; D is possibly TRBD1 (6 bases). From germline, CDR1 is SGDLS and CDR2 YYNGEE. The V gene lost 0 bases and the J gene lost 11 bases, with 20 bases spanning the gap. The CDR3 sequence is 15 residues long. The CDR3 protein is CASSVGAGESVGAFF. The CDR3 DNA reads TGTGCCAGCAGCGTAGGGGCAGGGGAGTCGGTGGGCGCTTTCTTT.

The J gene is TRBJ1-5, the V gene TRBV28; 8 bases align to TRBD1. Germline assignment: CDR1 MDHEN and CDR2 SYDVKM. The CDR3 contains 13 residues. The V gene end was trimmed by 6 bases and the J gene end by 7 bases; junction bases not matched to a gene: 5. This CDR3 reads CASSGQGRQPQHF. Written as DNA, the CDR3 is TGTGCCAGCAGCGGACAGGGACGGCAGCCCCAGCATTTT.

This clone has just a few counts. The chain carries TRBV18 and TRBJ2-1, with 12 bases matching TRBD2. The CDR3 has 18 residues. The germline V gene encodes CDR1 KGHSH and CDR2 LQKENI. V lost 3 bases and J lost 5; bases outside the gene matches: 11. The CDR3 bases are TGTGCCAGCTCACCCGGCTCTAGCGGGGGGGCCAGGAACAATGAGCAGTTCTTC. This sequence encodes CASSPGSSGGARNNEQFF.